The 32 T cell receptor beta chains presented below share a single source sample, sequenced in a study of tumor-infiltrating lymphocytes in primary liver carcinoma. Scientists recovered RNA and DNA together from approximately 20-30 mg of unsorted bulk tissue. The researchers produced TCR beta cDNA from around 500 ng total RNA with a constant-region primer. Slightly modified ARM-PCR, run as three nested multiplex PCR rounds, produced the TCR beta libraries. A C-beta reverse primer was combined with TRBV1-TRBV30 forward primers in the first two PCR rounds, and each round had roughly 9 cycles. TCRdb used MiXCR to reprocess the multiplex PCR reads, holding one entry per CDR3 protein. The sample records under 50,000 distinct CDR3 sequences, about two thirds being singletons. Specimen: liver tumor tissue from sampling region 5. Regarding subset: tumor region T5, tumor centre. All receptors derive from a man in his forties with primary liver carcinoma and hepatitis B virus infection.

This clonotype was detected many times. Mismatch with germline at one junction end may stem from a read error. V usage is TRBV25-1 and J usage is TRBJ2-5; weak D call: TRBD2 (5 bases). CDR3 length: 11 amino acids. CDR1 is MGHDK and CDR2 is SYGVNS in the germline V gene. The CDR3 sequence is CASSEGETQYF. CDR3 bases: TGCGCCAGCAGTGAGGGAGAGACCCAGTACTTC. Full variable domain (outside the CDR3, taken from reference TRBV25-1 and TRBJ2-5): EADIYQTPRYLVIGTGKKITLECSQTMGHDKMYWYQQDPGMELHLIHYSYGVNSTEKGDLSSESTVSRIRTEHFPLTLESARPSHTSQYLCASSEGETQYFGPGTRLLVL.

This rearrangement joins TRBV6-2 or TRBV6-3 to TRBJ2-1, with D uncertain. Germline loops: CDR1 MNHEY, CDR2 SVGEGT. The CDR3 loop spans 15 amino acids. Trimming stripped 2 bases from V and 3 bases from J, with 11 bases between. In DNA form, the CDR3 reads TGTGCCAGCAGTTACGGCCCCAGCATCTACAATGAGCAGTTCTTC. Translation gives CASSYGPSIYNEQFF.

To note about this clonotype: The junction differs from germline at one of its ends, possibly a read error. The J gene is TRBJ2-7, the V gene TRBV9, with 8 bases aligning to TRBD2. CDR3 size: 16 residues. CDR1 and CDR2 from the germline V gene are SGDLS and YYNGEE. CDR3 amino acids: CASSVGGIAGINERYF. For the CDR3, the DNA is TGTGCCAGCAGCGTAGGAGGGATAGCGGGAATCAACGAGCGGTACTTC.

This clonotype was counted at least ten times. The CDR3 nucleotides read TGTGCCTGGAGGCGACTAGCGGGAGCCTACGAGCAGTACTTC. Translation: CAWRRLAGAYEQYF. This chain uses TRBV30 with TRBJ2-7; 12 nucleotides agree with TRBD2. This CDR3 is 14 amino acids long. After removal of 3 bases from V and 2 bases from J, the junction contained 2 bases not matched to a gene. Germline V gives CDR1 GTSNPN, CDR2 SVGIG (reference sequence). The variable domain in full, completed from reference TRBV30 and TRBJ2-7, reads SQTIHQWPATLVQPVGSPLSLECTVEGTSNPNLYWYRQAAGRGLQLLFYSVGIGQISSEVPQNLSASRPQDRQFILSSKKLLLSDSGFYLCAWRRLAGAYEQYFGPGTRLTVT.

Turning to this clonotype: At one boundary the junction diverges from the germline segment, which might be a read error. The chain has TRBV11-2 and TRBJ2-5; a possible D gene is TRBD2 (5 bases). This CDR3 comprises 12 residues. Germline-derived CDR1 and CDR2 are SGHAT and FQNNGV. CDR3 loop: CANSLMGDTQNF. For the CDR3, the DNA is TGTGCTAACAGCTTAATGGGAGACACCCAGAACTTC.

As for this clonotype: At one end the junction does not follow the germline gene, possibly because of a read error. This chain links TRBV6-1 with TRBJ2-7; 9 positions agree with TRBD2. The CDR3 is 12 residues long. Per the germline V gene, CDR1 is MNHNS and CDR2 is SASEGT. This CDR3 is CGSGRISYEQYF. The CDR3 bases are TGTGGCAGCGGGAGGATCTCCTACGAGCAGTACTTC.

This clonotype was picked up a small number of times. A much larger clone lies one base from this, so it may be a read error. The CDR3 coding sequence is TGCGCCAGCAGCCAAGCCCCCCCGGGGGAGCAGCTCTTC. Translation gives CASSQAPPGEQLF. This chain uses TRBV4-1 with TRBJ2-1, with D possibly matching TRBD2 (6 bases). Germline assignment: CDR1 MGHRA and CDR2 YSYEKL. There are 13 residues in the CDR3.

The chain uses TRBV20-1 and TRBJ2-3, with D possibly matching TRBD2 (5 bases). The germline gives CDR1 DFQATT, CDR2 SNEGSKA (reference sequence). V lost 3 bases, J lost 6 bases, and 22 bases lay in between. There are 16 residues in the CDR3. CDR3 sequence (DNA): TGCAGTGCTAGGGATCAACTAGTGGGAGATGGGGATACGCAGTATTTT. It codes for CSARDQLVGDGDTQYF.

Comment on this clonotype: Likely a read error: the CDR3 ends without its conserved phenylalanine or tryptophan. The J gene is TRBJ1-1, the V gene TRBV7-3, with D tentatively TRBD1 (5 bases). V was clipped by 5 bases and J by 10 bases, with 20 bases between them. Germline V CDR1 and CDR2: SGHTA, FQGTGA. This CDR3 is 14 amino acids long. The CDR3 reads CASSPGPGPLRAFV. CDR3 coding DNA: TGTGCCAGCAGCCCAGGGCCGGGCCCCCTTAGAGCTTTCGTT.

Concerning this clonotype itself: This is likely a read error, given that the CDR3 carries no conserved phenylalanine or tryptophan at its end. The DNA is left out, because the CDR3 cannot be placed on it with certainty; the CDR3 is given as TCRdb lists it. The chain couples TRBV6-6 to TRBJ2-1; the table calls TRBD2, which could not be checked here. Germline loops: CDR1 MNHNY, CDR2 SVGAGI (reference sequence). The CDR3 length equals 14 residues, ends included. CDR3 in amino acids: CASRGTSGNNERFL.

In this sample, this clonotype turned up once. The V call is TRBV6-6, the J call TRBJ2-5; TRBD1 agrees at 7 bases. J gave up 0 bases and V 5 bases, and 12 bases lay outside the gene matches. The germline V gene encodes CDR1 MNHNY and CDR2 SVGAGI (reference sequence). The CDR3 is 17 residues long. Here the CDR3 reads CASSHVYRDSDQETQYF. The CDR3 bases are TGTGCCAGCAGTCACGTATACCGGGACAGCGACCAAGAGACCCAGTACTTC.

About this clonotype itself: One end of the junction does not line up with germline, which may come from a read error. This rearrangement joins TRBV6-5 to TRBJ1-4; D is unresolved. CDR3 size: 14 residues. Germline values: CDR1 MNHEY, CDR2 SVGAGI. The CDR3 DNA reads as TGTACCAGCAACCCAGATAGAACTAATGAAAAACTGTTTTTT. Its protein is CTSNPDRTNEKLFF.

CDR3: CSVQMGQRGTEAFF. In nucleotides, the CDR3 is TGCAGCGTCCAGATGGGACAGAGGGGCACCGAAGCTTTCTTT. This chain connects TRBV29-1 to TRBJ1-1, with TRBD1 matching 7 bases. This CDR3 comprises 14 residues. Trimming took 6 bases from V and 8 from J; bases not matched to a gene: 15. CDR1 is SQVTM, CDR2 ANQGSEA, per germline.

Worth noting for this clonotype: This may arise from a read error, as a much more abundant clone is one base away. V is TRBV14 and J is TRBJ2-7; 9 nucleotides agree with TRBD2. This CDR3 is built from 17 residues. Germline V gene lookup returns CDR1 SGHDN and CDR2 FVKESK. The CDR3 reads CASSQPSSGVSSYEQNF. CDR3 nucleotides: TGTGCCAGCAGCCAGCCTTCTAGCGGGGTGAGCTCCTACGAGCAGAACTTC.

Of note for this clonotype: The germline gene is not matched at one end of the junction; a read error may be the cause. This chain joins TRBV11-1 and TRBJ2-3; weak D call: TRBD2 (5 bases). The CDR3 is 16 residues long. CDR1 and CDR2 from the germline V gene are SGHAT and FQDESV (reference sequence). CDR3 protein: CASSLGISTQTDAQYF. The CDR3 bases are TGTGCCAGTAGCCTCGGGATTAGCACACAAACAGATGCGCAGTATTTT.

A single count supports this clonotype. At one boundary the junction diverges from the germline segment, which might be a read error. The chain joins TRBV11-2 to TRBJ1-6, with D hard to call. The CDR3 sequence is 14 residues long. Germline CDR1 and CDR2: SGHAT and FQNNGV. CDR3 bases: TGTGCCAGCAGCTTAGACGGCGATAATTCACCACTCCACTTT. Translating it yields CASSLDGDNSPLHF. Supplemented by reference TRBV11-2 and TRBJ1-6, the full variable domain reads EAGVAQSPRYKIIEKRQSVAFWCNPISGHATLYWYQQILGQGPKLLIQFQNNGVVDDSQLPKDRFSAERLKGVDSTLKIQPAKLEDSAVYLCASSLDGDNSPLHFGNGTRLTVT.

Remarks on this clonotype: A single base separates this from a much larger clone, so it may be a read error. The chain carries TRBV7-9 and TRBJ2-3; 8 bases align to TRBD2. The CDR3 has 15 amino acids. Germline values: CDR1 SEHNR, CDR2 FQNEAQ (reference sequence). V was clipped by 5 bases and J by 4 bases; unmatched bases: 8. The CDR3 protein is CASSRIAGRPDTQYF. In DNA, the CDR3 is TGTGCCAGCAGCCGCATAGCGGGACGTCCAGATACGCAGTATTTT.

The genes are TRBV24-1 and TRBJ2-7, with 10 bases matching TRBD2. The V gene's germline CDR1 is KGHDR and CDR2 SFDVKD. This CDR3 is 16 amino acids long. J was trimmed by 7 bases and V by 4 bases; bases with no gene match: 12. The CDR3 is CATSDQGASGRSEQYF. Written as DNA, the CDR3 is TGTGCCACCAGTGACCAAGGGGCTAGCGGGAGAAGTGAGCAGTACTTC.

As regards this clonotype: This may be a read error: a much more frequent sequence differs by one nucleotide. The CDR3 ends on some other residue instead of the conserved phenylalanine or tryptophan, so this is likely a read error. This chain links TRBV5-5 with TRBJ2-1; 11 nucleotides agree with TRBD2. From germline, CDR1 is SGHKS and CDR2 YYEKEE (reference sequence). This CDR3 is 14 amino acids long. V gave up 0 bases and J gave up 9 bases; unmatched junction bases: 2. The CDR3 nucleotides read TGTGCCAGCAGCTTGGTTGGACTAGCGGGTGAGCAGTTCTTA. Protein sequence: CASSLVGLAGEQFL.

The sample holds one count of this clonotype. The chain carries TRBV11-2 and TRBJ2-7; D may be TRBD1 (6 bases). Trimming stripped 0 bases from V and 3 bases from J, with 9 bases between. CDR1 is SGHAT and CDR2 is FQNNGV in the germline V gene. The CDR3 is 14 residues long. This CDR3 is CASSLEARGYEQYF. Here the CDR3 DNA reads TGTGCCAGCAGCTTAGAGGCCAGGGGCTACGAGCAGTACTTC.

Of note for this clonotype: A read error may account for a junction end that differs from germline. This CDR3 is CANSSAWGTEAFF. CDR3 nucleotide sequence: TGTGCCAACAGCTCAGCATGGGGGACTGAAGCTTTCTTT. V is TRBV11-3 and J is TRBJ1-1; TRBD1 is a possible D gene (5 bases). The CDR3 sequence is 13 residues long. Germline V lookup: CDR1 SGHNT, CDR2 YENEEA.

Details on this clonotype: The conserved final phenylalanine or tryptophan is absent from the CDR3, which likely points to a read error. The chain has TRBV12-3 or TRBV12-4 and TRBJ1-6; possibly TRBD1 for D (5 bases). This CDR3 has 16 residues. CDR3 sequence (DNA): TGTACCAGCAGTCCAGGCTCGGGCAGGGTGGGATCACCCCTCCACTAT. Amino acid sequence: CTSSPGSGRVGSPLHY.

A remark on this clonotype: A junction end diverges from the germline sequence, so it may reflect a read error. V and J are TRBV12-3 or TRBV12-4 and TRBJ2-1, with D possibly called TRBD1 or TRBD2 (5 bases each). The CDR3 runs 14 residues. CDR3 coding DNA: TGTGCCAGCAGCACCCGGGGCTCTGACGGTGAGCAGTTCTTT. Amino acids: CASSTRGSDGEQFF.

The chain couples TRBV28 to TRBJ1-1, with D perhaps matching TRBD1 (5 bases). Germline V lookup: CDR1 MDHEN, CDR2 SYDVKM. V was pared by 9 bases and J by 4 bases, with 21 bases between. The CDR3 runs to 15 residues. The CDR3 nucleotides read TGTGCCAGTATTCCCGCGACGGGGGGGAGCACTGAAGCTTTCTTT. Its protein product is CASIPATGGSTEAFF. Full variable domain (remainder filled in from reference TRBV28 and TRBJ1-1): DVKVTQSSRYLVKRTGEKVFLECVQDMDHENMFWYRQDPGLGLRLIYFSYDVKMKEKGDIPEGYSVSREKKERFSLILESASTNQTSMYLCASIPATGGSTEAFFGQGTRLTVV.

Comment on this clonotype: A read error may account for a junction end that differs from germline. The J gene is TRBJ2-5, the V gene TRBV6-5; 9 bases line up with TRBD2. Germline-derived CDR1 and CDR2 are MNHEY and SVGAGI. There are 14 residues in the CDR3. DNA of the CDR3: TGTGCCAGCAGTTACGGGACTAGCCAAGAGGCCCAGTGCTTC. Translated: CASSYGTSQEAQCF.

This clonotype was detected only a few times. It may be a read error: a sequence one base away is much more abundant. The J gene is TRBJ2-7, the V gene TRBV30; TRBD2 is a possible D gene (5 bases). CDR1 and CDR2 (germline): GTSNPN, SVGIG (reference sequence). V was clipped by 4 bases and J by 6 bases, with 16 bases between them. This CDR3 has 13 amino acids. The CDR3 spells CAWNRERDCEQYF. Written as DNA, the CDR3 is TGTGCCTGGAATAGGGAACGGGATTGCGAGCAGTACTTC.

The gene calls are TRBV4-1 and TRBJ2-1, with D perhaps TRBD2 (5 bases). The length of the CDR3 is 14 residues. Looked up from germline, CDR1 is MGHRA and CDR2 is YSYEKL. V was pared by 2 bases and J by 15 bases, with 20 bases between. CDR3 nucleotides: TGCGCCAGCAGCCAACGAGAAAACGGGGTAACGCGGTTCTTC. This encodes CASSQRENGVTRFF.

This clonotype was seen repeatedly, ten times or more. The rearrangement uses TRBV5-6 and TRBJ2-3; 8 bases align to TRBD2. The germline V gene encodes CDR1 SGHDT and CDR2 YYEEEE. V trimming: 4 bases; J trimming: 2 bases; junction bases outside the gene matches: 6. CDR3 size: 15 residues. The CDR3 spells CASSAASGYTDTQYF. In DNA, the CDR3 is TGTGCCAGCAGCGCCGCTAGCGGGTACACAGATACGCAGTATTTT.

Details on this clonotype: The germline gene is not matched at one end of the junction; a read error may be the cause. The V gene is TRBV4-1, the J gene TRBJ1-6; D is unclear. The CDR3 is 14 amino acids. CDR1 is MGHRA, CDR2 YSYEKL, per germline. The CDR3 here is CASSQESSDSPLHF. The CDR3 DNA follows: TGTGCCAGCAGCCAAGAGAGCAGTGATTCACCCCTCCACTTT.

With regard to this clonotype: The CDR3 does not end in the conserved phenylalanine or tryptophan, so this is likely a read error. The chain recombines TRBV11-2 with TRBJ2-2, with TRBD2 identical over 8 bases. V lost 1 base and J lost 5; bases outside the gene matches: 6. Germline V lookup: CDR1 SGHAT, CDR2 FQNNGV. The CDR3 length is 16 residues. CDR3 loop: CASSLVALAGTGELFL. The CDR3 DNA is TGTGCCAGCAGCTTAGTGGCGTTAGCGGGGACCGGGGAGCTGTTTCTT.

Comments on this clonotype: A read error is possible here, since a much larger clone lies one base away. The chain joins TRBV30 to TRBJ2-1, with D possibly TRBD2 on 5 matching bases. The CDR3 is 12 residues long. Germline values: CDR1 GTSNPN, CDR2 SVGIG (reference sequence). Here the CDR3 DNA reads TGTGCCTCGAGTGTACGGGGTAATGAGCAGTTCTTC. This sequence encodes CASSVRGNEQFF. Drawing the rest from reference TRBV30 and TRBJ2-1, the complete variable domain is SQTIHQWPATLVQPVGSPLSLECTVEGTSNPNLYWYRQAAGRGLQLLFYSVGIGQISSEVPQNLSASRPQDRQFILSSKKLLLSDSGFYLCASSVRGNEQFFGPGTRLTVL.

Turning to this clonotype: At one end, the junction sequence differs from germline, possibly due to a read error. The gene calls are TRBV5-4 and TRBJ2-2, with TRBD1 matching over 10 bases. There are 15 residues in the CDR3. Germline V gives CDR1 SGHNT, CDR2 YYREEE (reference sequence). CDR3: CANSLGQGNTRELFF. The CDR3 region has the DNA TGTGCCAACAGCTTGGGACAGGGGAATACCAGGGAGCTGTTTTTT.